The following is a T cell receptor (beta chain) sequence with its context. Its binding antigen is unknown. Base qualities are not recorded, but no much larger clone differs from it by a single base. The data stem from a study of shared T cell receptors in the human thymus (dated by TCRdb to the early 2020s). Turning to the overall study: The study examined how the human thymus generates shared, self-reactive T-cell receptor alpha chains.

Receptor amplification or capture employed the immunoSEQ multiplex PCR assay. In TCRdb, the immuneACCESS table is reduced to in-frame sequences with V and J assigned. These tables do not hold every clone; where another copy was compared, an unresolved V gene accounts for under half, and the others remain unexplained. This sample gives around 340,000 clones in total; about 95% of them show up just once. Jointly, the top ten make up roughly 0.02% of the sample. The cysteine opens and the phenylalanine closes a CDR3 of 16 amino acids. Of all the DNA, just the CDR3 is kept, 48 bases in frame from base 1. The germline V gene (reference sequence) specifies MNHEY as CDR1 and SMNVEV as CDR2. Trimming removed 4 bases from V and 0 bases from J, leaving 15 bases between the germline ends.

The receptor comes from a human donor. The rearranged chain carries TRBV27 and TRBJ1-1; TRBD1 is a weak D gene call, 6 bases matching. Source material: thymocytes. The CDR3 is CASSSPHRAMNTEAFF. In nucleotide form, the sequence is TGTGCCAGCAGTTCCCCCCACAGGGCGATGAACACTGAAGCTTTCTTT.